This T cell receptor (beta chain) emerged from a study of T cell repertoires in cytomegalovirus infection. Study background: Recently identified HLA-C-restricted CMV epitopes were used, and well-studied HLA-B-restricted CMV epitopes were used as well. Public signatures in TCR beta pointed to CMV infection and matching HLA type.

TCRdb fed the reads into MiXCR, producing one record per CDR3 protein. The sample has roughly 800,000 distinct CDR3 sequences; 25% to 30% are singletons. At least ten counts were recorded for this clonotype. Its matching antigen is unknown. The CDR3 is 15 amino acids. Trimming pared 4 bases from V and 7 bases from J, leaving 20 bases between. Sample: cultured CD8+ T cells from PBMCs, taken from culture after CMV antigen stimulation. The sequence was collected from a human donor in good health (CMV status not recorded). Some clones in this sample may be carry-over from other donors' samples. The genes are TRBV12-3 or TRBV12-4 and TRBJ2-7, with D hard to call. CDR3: CASSSVVGPRWEQYF. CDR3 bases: TGTGCCAGCAGTTCCGTCGTGGGCCCCAGGTGGGAGCAGTACTTC.